This T cell receptor (beta chain) was sequenced during a study of immune heterogeneity within non-small cell lung tumors. Study at large: There were 4 squamous cell carcinomas, 10 non-squamous carcinomas and 1 tumor not otherwise specified. General study points: Clonality of local T cells correlated moderately but significantly with local tumor mutational burden (R 0.3 to 0.4). Between individual patients, the high-frequency T-cell receptor beta clonotypes largely differed. There were identical dominant CDR3 beta clonotypes recurring across tumor sites within a patient, together with site-unique high-frequency clones.

The template consisted of bulk tumor genomic DNA, with 600 ng used per sample. Biopsy collection occurred during surgery, with several far-apart biopsies per primary tumor. Undergoing curative surgery were patients whose non-small cell lung cancer was untreated and newly diagnosed. This clonotype came up a few times. Antigen unknown. Multiplex PCR amplified TCR beta CDR3 with 32 V and 13 J primers. TCRdb re-derived calls from the multiplex PCR reads in MiXCR, one entry per CDR3 protein. Counted here are around 12,000 distinct CDR3 sequences, roughly a fifth occurring once; the ten biggest clones make up approximately 4.2%. The germline CDR1 and CDR2 sequences are KGHSH and LQKENI. V was shortened by 2 bases and J by 5 bases, with 12 bases between the two germline ends. There are 15 residues in the CDR3.

This sequence originates from a man in his sixties with non-small cell lung cancer. The chain links TRBV18 to TRBJ1-4, with D maybe TRBD1 (6 bases). The sequencing input was lung tumor tissue. The CDR3 loop is CASSPFGGANEKLFF. The CDR3 nucleotides are TGTGCCAGCTCACCATTCGGGGGCGCGAATGAAAAACTGTTTTTT.